This T cell receptor (beta chain) is from a study of blood T cell repertoires in COVID-19. Profiling relied on immunoSEQ multiplex PCR, and the TCRdb table lists in-frame clones only, not all of them. The sample has 270,000 or so clones; about nine tenths are singletons. The germline V and J ends were trimmed by 0 bases and 4 bases, with 11 bases remaining between them. The CDR3 covers 15 residues. Germline V gene data show CDR1 as SGHRS and CDR2 as YFSETQ. This rearrangement joins TRBV5-1 to TRBJ1-3; the D is unclear. This TCR was recovered from a woman in her twenties or thirties with COVID-19, enrolled during active disease. Material: peripheral blood. This CDR3 is CASSLAVGGGNTIYF. The CDR3 DNA sequence: TGCGCCAGCAGCTTGGCCGTTGGAGGAGGAAACACCATATATTTT.